These 15 T cell receptor beta chains share one sample of origin, sequenced in a study of shared clonotypes between healthy human individuals. Clones were read by immunoSEQ multiplex PCR, and TCRdb kept only the in-frame ones, dropping some. The sample includes 2 million to 2.5 million clones, over 90% of them seen just once. Sample: naive CD4+ T cells from PBMCs. The subset was: CD45RA+ positively selected. Every receptor here comes from a man younger than 35 in good health. Some clones in this sample may be carry-over from other donors' samples.

The chain has TRBV5-3 and TRBJ2-7, with TRBD2 identical over 9 bases. TRBV5-3 belongs to the ORF category, with a function that is uncertain. V gave up 3 bases and J gave up 3 bases; unmatched junction bases: 10. This CDR3 has 16 amino acids. The CDR3 reads CARSSTGVSGSYEQYF. The CDR3 DNA follows: TGTGCCAGAAGCTCAACGGGGGTTAGCGGGAGCTACGAGCAGTACTTC.

The genes are TRBV18 and TRBJ1-3, with a tentative D call TRBD1 (5 bases). Germline values: CDR1 KGHSH, CDR2 LQKENI. This CDR3 has 14 amino acids. V lost 2 bases and J 7 bases, leaving 12 bases between the germline ends. This CDR3 is CASSPVGGVNTIYF. The CDR3 coding sequence is TGTGCCAGCTCACCAGTCGGAGGGGTGAACACCATATATTTT.

The chain is built from TRBV19 and TRBJ1-5, with D possibly being TRBD1 (6 bases). Trimming left V 3 bases short and J 6 bases short, with 9 bases between. The CDR3 extends over 13 amino acids. Looked up from germline, CDR1 is LNHDA and CDR2 is SQIVND (reference sequence). Here the CDR3 reads CASSIWGAQPQHF. Written as DNA, the CDR3 is TGTGCCAGTAGTATTTGGGGGGCTCAGCCCCAGCATTTT.

As for this clone: Distinct nucleotide sequences in the sample also encode this CDR3. The J gene is TRBJ2-7, the V gene TRBV18, with 7 bases identical to TRBD1. CDR1 is KGHSH and CDR2 is LQKENI in the germline V gene. V lost 4 bases to trimming and J lost 3 bases; unmatched junction nucleotides: 3. The CDR3 totals 13 residues. This CDR3 reads CASSLGQSYEQYF. In DNA form, the CDR3 reads TGTGCCAGCTCACTGGGACAGAGCTACGAGCAGTACTTC. Filled out from reference TRBV18 and TRBJ2-7, the complete variable domain reads NAGVMQNPRHLVRRRGQEARLRCSPMKGHSHVYWYRQLPEEGLKFMVYLQKENIIDESGMPKERFSAEFPKEGPSILRIQQVVRGDSAAYFCASSLGQSYEQYFGPGTRLTVT.

The J gene is TRBJ2-2, the V gene TRBV5-1, with a possible D match to TRBD1 (5 bases). The ends were cut back, 4 bases at V and 3 bases at J, with 7 bases in the middle. The CDR3 length is 13 residues. Germline V gene data show CDR1 as SGHRS and CDR2 as YFSETQ. Here the CDR3 reads CASSPGYTGELFF. CDR3 DNA: TGCGCCAGCAGCCCAGGGTACACCGGGGAGCTGTTTTTT.

V usage is TRBV7-3 and J usage is TRBJ2-1; a weak D match, TRBD2 (6 bases). This CDR3 region has 13 residues. Germline CDR1 reads SGHTA; CDR2 reads FQGTGA. The V end was cut by 4 bases, the J end by 9 bases, with 13 bases between. Written as DNA, the CDR3 is TGTGCCAGCAGCTGGGGAGCGGGCATTGAGCAGTTCTTC. It is translated as CASSWGAGIEQFF.

The V call is TRBV5-6, the J call TRBJ2-2; 7 bases align to TRBD2. CDR3 size: 16 residues. V lost 0 bases and J lost 2; bases outside the gene matches: 4. The germline V gene encodes CDR1 SGHDT and CDR2 YYEEEE. CDR3 nucleotides: TGTGCCAGCAGCTTGGCCGCGGGGGACAACACCGGGGAGCTGTTTTTT. Amino acids: CASSLAAGDNTGELFF.

The chain joins TRBV5-1 to TRBJ2-2, with 7 bases fitting TRBD2. This CDR3 comprises 14 residues. Germline-derived CDR1 and CDR2 are SGHRS and YFSETQ. V shed 4 bases and J 5 bases; nucleotides not matched to a gene: 5. Written as DNA, the CDR3 is TGCGCCAGCAGCCCCGAGGGAGGGACCGGGGAGCTGTTTTTT. Translation gives CASSPEGGTGELFF.

The chain recombines TRBV6-1 with TRBJ1-1; D call uncertain. CDR3 length equals 13 residues. Trimming removed 3 bases from V and 4 bases from J, with 9 bases in between. CDR1 and CDR2 (germline): MNHNS, SASEGT. In nucleotides, the CDR3 is TGTGCCAGCAGTGACAATCGTGGCACTGAAGCTTTCTTT. Its translation is CASSDNRGTEAFF.

This chain uses TRBV28 with TRBJ1-3; 10 bases map to TRBD1. Looked up from germline, CDR1 is MDHEN and CDR2 is SYDVKM. Losses at the gene ends were 4 bases for V and 5 bases for J; bases not matched to a gene: 14. The CDR3 totals 18 residues. CDR3 amino acids: CASSSYRDRGSLRNTIYF. As DNA, the CDR3 is TGTGCCAGCAGTTCATACCGGGACAGGGGATCTTTGCGAAACACCATATATTTT. Full variable domain (remainder filled in from reference TRBV28 and TRBJ1-3): DVKVTQSSRYLVKRTGEKVFLECVQDMDHENMFWYRQDPGLGLRLIYFSYDVKMKEKGDIPEGYSVSREKKERFSLILESASTNQTSMYLCASSSYRDRGSLRNTIYFGEGSWLTVV.

In the case of this clone: This sample also contains other DNA sequences that code for the same CDR3. The CDR3 sequence: CASSLEGQGEKLFF. The CDR3 region has the DNA TGCGCCAGCAGCTTGGAAGGGCAGGGTGAAAAACTGTTTTTT. The genes are TRBV5-1 and TRBJ1-4; tentatively, D is TRBD1 (5 bases). Germline loops: CDR1 SGHRS, CDR2 YFSETQ. There are 14 residues in the CDR3. Trimming took 0 bases from V and 7 from J, leaving 10 bases between them.

Comment on this clone: Other DNA sequences in this specimen translate into the identical CDR3. J is TRBJ2-2 and V is TRBV5-1; the D gene is possibly TRBD1 (6 bases). The germline V and J ends were trimmed by 4 bases and 2 bases, with 15 bases remaining between them. Germline CDR1 SGHRS, CDR2 YFSETQ. The CDR3 is 16 residues long. CDR3 protein: CASSPTGTTNTGELFF. CDR3 sequence (DNA): TGCGCCAGCAGCCCAACCGGGACAACTAACACCGGGGAGCTGTTTTTT.

This chain connects TRBV2 to TRBJ2-7, with a tentative D call TRBD1 (6 bases). V was pared by 3 bases and J by 4 bases, with 16 bases between. The CDR3 length is 15 residues. Germline V gives CDR1 SNHLY, CDR2 FYNNEI. CDR3 sequence: CASSDPPGHPYEQYF. As DNA, the CDR3 is TGTGCCAGCAGTGACCCACCGGGACACCCATACGAGCAGTACTTC.

As DNA, the CDR3 is TGTGCCAGCAGCTTATTCTCCTACTCCAAGTACTTC. It codes for CASSLFSYSKYF. This chain links TRBV7-9 with TRBJ2-7; D not certain. V gave up 2 bases and J gave up 11 bases, with 13 bases separating them. The CDR3 consists of 12 residues. Germline CDR1 is SEHNR and CDR2 is FQNEAQ (reference sequence).

The V gene is TRBV5-1, the J gene TRBJ2-2; possibly TRBD2 for D (5 bases). This CDR3 spans 15 amino acids. Germline V gives CDR1 SGHRS, CDR2 YFSETQ. Deletions cut 4 bases from V and 0 bases from J, with 10 bases between. The CDR3 sequence: CASSETGTNTGELFF. In nucleotides, the CDR3 is TGCGCCAGCAGCGAAACCGGGACGAACACCGGGGAGCTGTTTTTT.